Listed below are T cell receptor beta chains from one sample, sequenced in a study of CD8+ T cells in alopecia areata. Method: immunoSEQ multiplex PCR; TCRdb's copy keeps in-frame clones and lacks some. The sample includes 150,000 or so clones, around 86% of them seen just once. The sequencing here drew on CD8+ T cells sorted from blood, taken at week 0. The origin of the receptors is a human donor with alopecia areata. Both conserved end residues are part of each CDR3. D genes are given only for firm matches. Expanded clones are given a class, and other clones once, few, many or no size at all.

>-|TRBJ2-1|TRBV5-6|TRBD1
CASSYTGGYAYNEQFF
TGTGCCAGCAGCTATACAGGGGGCTATGCGTACAATGAGCAGTTCTTC
>-|TRBJ2-7|TRBV6-5|-
CASALGRDSYEQYF
TGTGCCAGCGCCCTAGGGCGGGATAGCTACGAGCAGTACTTC
>-|TRBJ2-7|TRBV7-6|TRBD2
CASSLRGTSDYEQYF
TGTGCCAGCAGCTTAAGGGGGACTAGCGACTACGAGCAGTACTTC
>-|TRBJ2-1|TRBV29-1|-
CSVEVVEPINSYNEQFF
TGCAGCGTTGAAGTTGTAGAACCAATTAACTCCTACAATGAGCAGTTCTTC
>once|TRBJ2-7|TRBV5-6|-
CASSLTLYEQYF
TGTGCCAGCAGCTTGACTCTCTACGAGCAGTACTTC
>-|TRBJ2-3|TRBV5-1|-
CASSLDQAADTQYF
TGCGCCAGCAGCTTGGACCAGGCGGCAGATACGCAGTATTTT
>few|TRBJ2-7|TRBV30|TRBD1
CAWKGDRESYEQYF
TGTGCCTGGAAGGGGGACAGGGAATCCTACGAGCAGTACTTC
>once|TRBJ2-7|TRBV29-1|TRBD2
CSVRGGRSYEQYF
TGCAGCGTTCGCGGGGGTAGATCCTACGAGCAGTACTTC
>-|TRBJ2-5|TRBV7-6|TRBD2
CASSFQGGETQYF
TGTGCCAGCAGCTTCCAGGGAGGGGAGACCCAGTACTTC
>-|TRBJ2-7|TRBV27|-
CASSPAGGDNYEQYF
TGTGCCAGCAGTCCGGCCGGAGGGGACAACTACGAGCAGTACTTC
>-|TRBJ2-1|TRBV4-1|TRBD1
CASSQKTGTGMRGNEQFF
TGCGCCAGCAGCCAGAAAACCGGGACAGGGATGAGAGGCAATGAGCAGTTCTTC
>once|TRBJ1-1|TRBV23-1|-
CASSKGRPEREAFF
TGCGCCAGCAGTAAGGGACGGCCAGAGCGTGAAGCTTTCTTT
>-|TRBJ2-1|TRBV29-1|-
CSVEGQDSYNEQFF
TGCAGCGTTGAAGGGCAGGACTCCTACAATGAGCAGTTCTTC
>few|TRBJ2-7|TRBV7-9|-
CASSAGPSSYEQYF
TGTGCCAGCAGCGCAGGGCCCAGCTCCTACGAGCAGTACTTC
>-|TRBJ2-7|TRBV7-3|-
CASSPDGNEQYF
TGTGCCAGCAGCCCCGATGGTAACGAGCAGTACTTC
>-|TRBJ1-1|TRBV11-2|-
CASSFGQPTNTEAFF
TGTGCCAGCAGCTTTGGACAGCCAACGAACACTGAAGCTTTCTTT
>-|TRBJ2-3|TRBV30|TRBD2
CAWSSAGSTDTQYF
TGTGCCTGGAGTTCAGCGGGGAGCACAGATACGCAGTATTTT
>-|TRBJ2-3|TRBV5-1|-
CASSPGTPSTDTQYF
TGCGCCAGCAGCCCGGGGACCCCTAGCACAGATACGCAGTATTTT
>once|TRBJ1-1|TRBV4-1|-
CASSQGERGGTEAFF
TGCGCCAGCAGCCAAGGGGAGAGGGGAGGGACTGAAGCTTTCTTT
>-|TRBJ2-7|TRBV4-1|TRBD1
CASSQDSGTGSYEQYF
TGCGCCAGCAGCCAAGATTCGGGGACAGGCTCCTACGAGCAGTACTTC
>-|TRBJ1-1|TRBV5-1|TRBD1
CASSRQGYTEAFF
TGCGCCAGCAGTCGACAGGGATACACTGAAGCTTTCTTT
>few|TRBJ2-7|TRBV27|-
CASSWGGGNEQYF
TGTGCCAGCAGTTGGGGGGGCGGAAACGAGCAGTACTTC
>-|TRBJ2-7|TRBV7-3|-
CASSLTGLSYEQYF
TGTGCCAGCAGCTTAACTGGCCTCTCCTACGAGCAGTACTTC
>-|TRBJ1-5|TRBV11-2|TRBD1
CASSLGTGGYSNQPQHF
TGTGCCAGCAGCTTAGGGACAGGGGGGTATAGCAATCAGCCCCAGCATTTT
>once|TRBJ2-1|TRBV29-1|-
CSVEWFEQFF
TGCAGCGTTGAGTGGTTTGAGCAGTTCTTC
>few|TRBJ2-7|TRBV19|-
CASSMSISYEQYF
TGTGCCAGTAGTATGAGTATCTCCTACGAGCAGTACTTC
>-|TRBJ2-7|TRBV7-9|TRBD1
CASRDRGPTYEQYF
TGTGCCAGCAGGGACAGGGGGCCTACCTACGAGCAGTACTTC
>-|TRBJ1-5|TRBV6-1|-
CASSPKAIANQPQHF
TGTGCCAGCAGCCCCAAAGCAATTGCCAATCAGCCCCAGCATTTT
>-|TRBJ1-4|TRBV13|-
CASSNQGDGTNEKLFF
TGTGCCAGCAGCAACCAAGGGGACGGTACTAATGAAAAACTGTTTTTT
>-|TRBJ1-5|TRBV6-5|-
CASSYSRDQPQHF
TGTGCCAGCAGTTACTCGCGGGATCAGCCCCAGCATTTT
>-|TRBJ2-2|TRBV27|-
CASSLYSGELFF
TGTGCCAGCAGTTTGTACAGCGGGGAGCTGTTTTTT
>-|TRBJ2-7|TRBV4-1|-
CASSQEAGGIAYEQYF
TGCGCCAGCAGCCAAGAGGCCGGGGGAATAGCGTACGAGCAGTACTTC
>-|TRBJ2-3|TRBV7-9|-
CASSLMTDTQYF
TGTGCCAGCAGCCTTATGACAGATACGCAGTATTTT
>few|TRBJ2-7|TRBV7-8|-
CASSGRGTEQYF
TGTGCCAGCAGCGGCCGGGGAACTGAGCAGTACTTC
>-|TRBJ2-3|TRBV19|TRBD1
CASSIGGTGYTDTQYF
TGTGCCAGTAGTATAGGAGGGACAGGGTACACAGATACGCAGTATTTT
>-|TRBJ2-5|TRBV6-5|-
CASSYFEGVSETQYF
TGTGCCAGCAGTTACTTTGAAGGCGTGAGTGAGACCCAGTACTTC
>-|TRBJ2-3|TRBV27|-
CASSRGFDTQYF
TGTGCCAGCAGCAGAGGGTTTGATACGCAGTATTTT
>-|TRBJ2-2|TRBV7-2|-
CASSFHFDRPTNTGELFF
TGTGCCAGCAGCTTTCATTTTGACAGGCCCACGAACACCGGGGAGCTGTTTTTT
>-|TRBJ1-1|TRBV6-5|-
CASSYSSPYTEAFF
TGTGCCAGCAGTTACTCGTCGCCGTACACTGAAGCTTTCTTT
>-|TRBJ1-5|TRBV27|-
CASRGPGPGQPQHF
TGTGCCAGCAGAGGACCTGGGCCTGGCCAGCCCCAGCATTTT
>-|TRBJ1-2|TRBV27|-
CASSFLGADGYTF
TGTGCCAGCAGTTTCTTGGGGGCGGACGGCTACACCTTC
>-|TRBJ2-1|TRBV29-1|-
CSARGDNEQFF
TGCAGCGCCCGTGGGGACAATGAGCAGTTCTTC
>-|TRBJ2-5|TRBV7-8|-
CASSLGIEETQYF
TGTGCCAGCAGCCTTGGGATCGAAGAGACCCAGTACTTC
>once|TRBJ2-1|TRBV7-9|TRBD2
CASNKVGTNISNEQFF
TGTGCCAGCAACAAAGTAGGGACTAACATTTCCAATGAGCAGTTCTTC
>-|TRBJ2-1|TRBV7-9|-
CASSLAGSYNEQFF
TGTGCCAGCAGCTTAGCTGGGTCCTACAATGAGCAGTTCTTC
>few|TRBJ2-1|TRBV14|-
CASSPFQGWVNEQFF
TGTGCCAGCAGCCCCTTCCAGGGGTGGGTGAATGAGCAGTTCTTC
>-|TRBJ2-1|TRBV6-5|TRBD1
CASSGTGGNLYEQFF
TGTGCCAGCAGTGGGACAGGGGGCAACTTGTATGAGCAGTTCTTC
>-|TRBJ1-5|TRBV6-6|-
CASSYGKPGNQPQHF
TGTGCCAGCAGTTACGGGAAGCCGGGCAATCAGCCCCAGCATTTT
>-|TRBJ2-1|TRBV12-5|-
CASGLATGYNEQFF
TGTGCTAGTGGTTTGGCAACCGGGTACAATGAGCAGTTCTTC
>once|TRBJ2-7|TRBV5-6|-
CASSRIQQALEQYF
TGTGCCAGCAGCCGTATTCAACAGGCACTCGAGCAGTACTTC
>-|TRBJ2-3|TRBV13|-
CASTAGRSTDTQYF
TGTGCCAGCACTGCGGGACGAAGCACAGATACGCAGTATTTT
>few|TRBJ2-1|TRBV25-1|-
CASSAPGLGEQFF
TGTGCCAGCAGTGCCCCAGGGTTGGGTGAGCAGTTCTTC
>-|TRBJ2-3|TRBV6-5|-
CASSYSGADTQYF
TGTGCCAGCAGTTACTCTGGGGCAGATACGCAGTATTTT
>few|TRBJ1-1|TRBV10-3|-
CASSYSPEPPEAFF
TGTGCCAGCAGTTACTCACCAGAACCCCCGGAAGCTTTCTTT
>once|TRBJ2-1|TRBV6-1|TRBD1
CASSVDGTGIYNEQFF
TGTGCCAGCAGTGTAGACGGGACAGGGATCTACAATGAGCAGTTCTTC